This TCR beta chain was documented in a study of T cells after yellow fever vaccination. General observations from the study: The appearance of a small share of clonotypes in both CD4 and CD8 compartments was observed.

MiXCR, run by TCRdb on the 5' RACE reads, gives a single entry per CDR3 protein. The data show roughly 500,000 distinct CDR3 sequences, roughly a fifth seen once. Only a few counts were recorded for this clonotype. What it binds is unknown. Sequenced here: PBMCs, sampled 15 days after the yellow fever booster vaccination. The sequence was collected from a young man who received the YFV17D yellow fever vaccine.

CDR3 sequence reads: CASSLARPNSPLHF. CDR3 nucleotide sequence: TGTGCCAGCAGTTTAGCAAGACCTAATTCACCCCTCCACTTT. V usage is TRBV12-3 or TRBV12-4 and J usage is TRBJ1-6; D not resolved. There are 14 residues in the CDR3. V lost 0 bases to trimming and J lost 6 bases, with 6 bases between them.